This T cell receptor (beta chain) appears in the sequencing data of a study of PD-1 blockade in classical Hodgkin lymphoma. Study conclusions and caveats: Some patients began nivolumab under 1 year after ASCT. These patients were excluded from later analyses.

The V and J ends lost 2 bases and 2 bases, in that order; junction bases with no gene match: 4. Germline assignment: CDR1 LNHDA and CDR2 SQIVND (reference sequence). This CDR3 has 15 amino acids. All the patients suffered relapse after autologous stem cell transplantation, and brentuximab vedotin exposure differed. Best responses fell into complete response, partial response or progressive disease. Libraries were prepared by immunoSEQ multiplex PCR; TCRdb keeps only in-frame clonotypes and omits some of them. The table has around 19,000 clones, around four fifths seen once. This clone was seen a single time. Antigen specificity is unknown.

The chain couples TRBV19 to TRBJ2-7, with 9 bases lining up with TRBD1. Specimen: peripheral blood mononuclear cells (PBMCs), collected before the second cycle of nivolumab. This clonotype originated in a human donor with classical Hodgkin lymphoma. The CDR3, as DNA: TGTGCCAGTAGTATATTCGGGACAGGGACCTACGAGCAGTACTTC. Amino acids: CASSIFGTGTYEQYF.